This TCR beta chain was profiled in a study of cytomegalovirus exposure and HLA in healthy donors. About the research overall: Membership in the Caucasian-associated ancestry cluster was found for around 81% of fewer than 450 genotyped donors.

Germline V gene lookup returns CDR1 LGHNT and CDR2 FRNRAP. The CDR3 loop spans 18 amino acids. Losses at the gene ends were 0 bases for V and 1 base for J; bases not matched to a gene: 5. Whole-study results and caveats: It was likely that a cluster of highly shared sequence variants was a sequencing artifact.

The primer mix had 60 Vbeta and 13 Jbeta primers. Method: immunoSEQ multiplex PCR; TCRdb's copy keeps in-frame clones and lacks some. The table shows about 31,000 clones, with around nine tenths occurring only once. For this clone: Its antigen is still unknown.

The chain recombines TRBV12-5 with TRBJ2-7; 14 nucleotides line up with TRBD2. What was sequenced was PBMCs. The sequence was obtained from a boy aged 5-17 years in good health and CMV-seronegative. The CDR3, as DNA: TGTGCTAGTGGTTTGGTAATTGGACTAGCGGGGGGATCCTACGAGCAGTACTTC. Protein product: CASGLVIGLAGGSYEQYF.